This is a list of T cell receptor beta chains from one sample in a study of control samples from healthy donors and cancer patients. The method was immunoSEQ multiplex PCR; TCRdb's version includes in-frame clones alone and lacks a portion of them. This sample has some 200,000 clones, with 91% found just once. Sequenced sample: blood. All receptors come from a woman in her 30s in good health. Each CDR3 is given with its conserved first and last residue. Each record gives: V gene, J gene, D gene, clone size, CDR3 DNA, CDR3 protein. A D gene is named only where the DNA matches it firmly. Rows may omit the clone size; those that give it use once, few, many or a size class.

TRBV5-8	TRBJ1-3	-	-	TGTGCCAGCAGCTTGGTGGTAGGGGTTGGAAACACCATATATTTT	CASSLVVGVGNTIYF
TRBV6-6	TRBJ1-3	-	-	TGTGCCAGCAGTTACTCTGCCGGTGGAAACACCATATATTTT	CASSYSAGGNTIYF
TRBV6-2/TRBV6-3	TRBJ2-7	-	-	TGTGCCAGCAGCCGGGACACATACGAGCAGTACTTC	CASSRDTYEQYF
TRBV28	TRBJ2-1	-	-	TGTGCCAGCAGTTCCCTCAATGAGCAGTTCTTC	CASSSLNEQFF
TRBV6-5	TRBJ1-2	TRBD1	-	TGTGCCAGCAGTCACAGGGGGAAACACTATGGCTACACCTTC	CASSHRGKHYGYTF
TRBV18	TRBJ1-2	-	-	TGTGCCAGCTCACCTGGACAGCTTTGGGGCTACACCTTC	CASSPGQLWGYTF
TRBV2	TRBJ1-2	-	-	TGTGCCAGCAGTGAAGGCGGGGGTGCCTATGGCTACACCTTC	CASSEGGGAYGYTF
TRBV11-3	TRBJ1-6	-	-	TGTGCCAGCAGCTTAGAAAGTTCACCCCTCCACTTT	CASSLESSPLHF
TRBV7-3	TRBJ2-2	TRBD1	-	TGTGCCAGCAGCTTAACGATACCGGGACAGGGGATCACCGGGGAGCTGTTTTTT	CASSLTIPGQGITGELFF
TRBV28	TRBJ1-2	TRBD1	-	TGTGCCAGCAGTCCCCAGGGGGCTAACTATGGCTACACCTTC	CASSPQGANYGYTF
TRBV5-4	TRBJ2-7	TRBD1	-	TGTGCCAGCAGCTTGCGGACAGGGGGCTCCTACGAGCAGTACTTC	CASSLRTGGSYEQYF
TRBV19	TRBJ1-2	-	-	TGTGCCAGTAGTATTAACGATGGCTACACCTTC	CASSINDGYTF
TRBV10-3	TRBJ2-2	TRBD2	-	TGTGCCATCAGTGAGGGGCGGGAGCCCGGGGAGCTGTTTTTT	CAISEGREPGELFF
TRBV6-2/TRBV6-3	TRBJ2-3	TRBD2	-	TGTGCCAGCAGTCGACTAGCGGGGGGGCCAGATACGCAGTATTTT	CASSRLAGGPDTQYF
TRBV11-2	TRBJ2-3	-	-	TGTGCCAGCAGCTCCTACATGACAGATACGCAGTATTTT	CASSSYMTDTQYF
TRBV11-2	TRBJ2-1	TRBD2	-	TGTGCCAGCAGCTTAGCGACTAGCCCCTACAATGAGCAGTTCTTC	CASSLATSPYNEQFF
TRBV7-9	TRBJ2-2	-	-	TGTGCCAGCAGCCCCCCCGGGACAACCCGCACCGGGGAGCTGTTTTTT	CASSPPGTTRTGELFF
TRBV6-2/TRBV6-3	TRBJ2-6	-	once	TGTGCCAGCAGTTACTTGGACAGAGGCTCTGGGGCCAACGTCCTGACTTTC	CASSYLDRGSGANVLTF
TRBV23-1	TRBJ2-4	-	-	TGCGCCAGCAGTACGGGGGTTGGCATTCAGTACTTC	CASSTGVGIQYF
TRBV27	TRBJ1-5	-	-	TGTGCCAGCCGCCCCAGGGGCGGCAATCAGCCCCAGCATTTT	CASRPRGGNQPQHF
TRBV24-1	TRBJ1-2	TRBD1	-	TGTGCCACCAGTGACTCCGGGACAGGGAACTATGGCTACACCTTC	CATSDSGTGNYGYTF
TRBV12-3/TRBV12-4	TRBJ1-1	TRBD1	-	TGTGCCAGCAGCACTGGACAGGGAGTGGCAGCTTTCTTT	CASSTGQGVAAFF
TRBV13	TRBJ1-1	-	-	TGTGCCAGCAGCACCAGGGGTGCTGAAGCTTTCTTT	CASSTRGAEAFF
TRBV7-3	TRBJ1-5	-	-	TGTGCCAGCAGCTTGCAAACCCCAGGGGTTCAGCCCCAGCATTTT	CASSLQTPGVQPQHF
TRBV9	TRBJ1-2	TRBD1	-	TGTGCCAGCAGCCCCCGAATCCGGGACAGGGGGAGCTATGGCTACACCTTC	CASSPRIRDRGSYGYTF
TRBV5-1	TRBJ1-1	TRBD1	once	TGCGCCAGCAGCAGGACAGGGGGCAACACTGAAGCTTTCTTT	CASSRTGGNTEAFF
TRBV2	TRBJ2-7	TRBD1	-	TGTGCCAGCAGTGACTTCAGGGGGACAGGGGGCGAAGAGCAGTACTTC	CASSDFRGTGGEEQYF
TRBV28	TRBJ1-2	TRBD1	-	TGTGCCAGCAATCCGACAGGGGCCTTCGGCTACACCTTC	CASNPTGAFGYTF
TRBV5-1	TRBJ2-6	-	-	TGCGCCAGCAGCTTCTCTGGGGCCAACGTCCTGACTTTC	CASSFSGANVLTF
TRBV27	TRBJ1-2	-	-	TGTGCCAGCAGTTTAGGTTCGGCCGGCTATGGCTACACCTTC	CASSLGSAGYGYTF